These T cell receptor beta chains were read from a single sample in a study of control samples from healthy donors and cancer patients. The table came from immunoSEQ multiplex PCR; TCRdb's copy has only in-frame clones and leaves some out. The sample has some 120,000 clones, around 87% seen once. The sequencing input was PBMCs. These receptors were taken from a woman in her 50s with colorectal cancer. Each CDR3 is given with its conserved first and last residue. A D gene is named only where the DNA matches it firmly. Clone sizes are given selectively: once, few, many, or a class where the clone is expanded.

clone_size: NA; d_call: NA; j_call: TRBJ2-2; v_call: TRBV3-1/TRBV3-2; cdr3_length: 12; cdr3_nt: TGTGCCAGCAGCCGAGGGGTCGGGGAGCTGTTTTTT; cdr3_aa: CASSRGVGELFF
clone_size: NA; d_call: NA; j_call: TRBJ1-1; v_call: TRBV3-1/TRBV3-2; cdr3_length: 13; cdr3_nt: TGTGCCAGCAGCCGCGGGGGGAACACTGAAGCTTTCTTT; cdr3_aa: CASSRGGNTEAFF
clone_size: few; d_call: NA; j_call: TRBJ1-4; v_call: TRBV6-1; cdr3_length: 15; cdr3_nt: TGTGCCAGCAGTGAAAATTTACAGGGAAATGAAAAACTGTTTTTT; cdr3_aa: CASSENLQGNEKLFF
clone_size: NA; d_call: NA; j_call: TRBJ1-3; v_call: TRBV9; cdr3_length: 15; cdr3_nt: TGTGCCAGCAGCGTAGGAGGGGGGTTGCAGTACACCATATATTTT; cdr3_aa: CASSVGGGLQYTIYF
clone_size: NA; d_call: TRBD1; j_call: TRBJ1-1; v_call: TRBV29-1; cdr3_length: 14; cdr3_nt: TGCAGCGTGACAGGGGGGGGTGTGAACACTGAAGCTTTCTTT; cdr3_aa: CSVTGGGVNTEAFF
clone_size: NA; d_call: TRBD2; j_call: TRBJ2-5; v_call: TRBV10-3; cdr3_length: 15; cdr3_nt: TGTGCCATCAGTGATGGAGCGGGGGGCGGAGAGACCCAGTACTTC; cdr3_aa: CAISDGAGGGETQYF
clone_size: NA; d_call: NA; j_call: TRBJ1-1; v_call: TRBV30; cdr3_length: 12; cdr3_nt: TGTGCCTGGAGTGTACATGGGCGAGAAGCTTTCTTT; cdr3_aa: CAWSVHGREAFF
clone_size: NA; d_call: NA; j_call: TRBJ2-7; v_call: TRBV15; cdr3_length: 12; cdr3_nt: TGTGCCACCAGCGATCAGGGGGGCGAGCAGTACTTC; cdr3_aa: CATSDQGGEQYF
clone_size: few; d_call: NA; j_call: TRBJ2-2; v_call: TRBV19; cdr3_length: 14; cdr3_nt: TGTGCCAGTAGGGTCGGGTGGAACACCGGGGAGCTGTTTTTT; cdr3_aa: CASRVGWNTGELFF
clone_size: NA; d_call: NA; j_call: TRBJ2-3; v_call: TRBV13; cdr3_length: 13; cdr3_nt: TGTGCCAGCAGCCGACAGAGCACAGATACGCAGTATTTT; cdr3_aa: CASSRQSTDTQYF
clone_size: NA; d_call: NA; j_call: TRBJ1-2; v_call: TRBV2; cdr3_length: 14; cdr3_nt: TGTGCCAGCACACCCGGGACACCAGGCTATGGCTACACCTTC; cdr3_aa: CASTPGTPGYGYTF
clone_size: NA; d_call: NA; j_call: TRBJ2-5; v_call: TRBV19; cdr3_length: 12; cdr3_nt: TGTGCCAGTAGTATCTCAGCTGAGACCCAGTACTTC; cdr3_aa: CASSISAETQYF
clone_size: NA; d_call: NA; j_call: TRBJ1-2; v_call: TRBV10-3; cdr3_length: 15; cdr3_nt: TGTGCCATCAGAGTACCTGGCAGGGAACTCTATGGCTACACCTTC; cdr3_aa: CAIRVPGRELYGYTF
clone_size: NA; d_call: NA; j_call: TRBJ2-1; v_call: TRBV3-1/TRBV3-2; cdr3_length: 17; cdr3_nt: TGTGCCAGCAGCCAGGCCCCTAGGTGGGCGGGATACAATGAGCAGTTCTTC; cdr3_aa: CASSQAPRWAGYNEQFF
clone_size: NA; d_call: TRBD1; j_call: TRBJ1-4; v_call: TRBV19; cdr3_length: 14; cdr3_nt: TGTGCCAGTAGTACACAGGGGGCTAATGAAAAACTGTTTTTT; cdr3_aa: CASSTQGANEKLFF
clone_size: NA; d_call: NA; j_call: TRBJ1-2; v_call: TRBV2; cdr3_length: 21; cdr3_nt: TGTGCCAGCAGTGACGTGTCAGGCCTTCCTTGGAGATCGACGGGGGGCTATGGCTACACCTTC; cdr3_aa: CASSDVSGLPWRSTGGYGYTF
clone_size: NA; d_call: TRBD2; j_call: TRBJ2-1; v_call: TRBV28; cdr3_length: 17; cdr3_nt: TGTGCCAGCAGTCTAATTGAAGCCCTAGCGGACTACAATGAGCAGTTCTTC; cdr3_aa: CASSLIEALADYNEQFF
clone_size: NA; d_call: NA; j_call: TRBJ2-1; v_call: TRBV6-5; cdr3_length: 15; cdr3_nt: TGTGCCAGCAGTTACGGAGAGAAGGGGTGGGATGAGCAGTTCTTC; cdr3_aa: CASSYGEKGWDEQFF
clone_size: NA; d_call: TRBD1; j_call: TRBJ1-1; v_call: TRBV5-1; cdr3_length: 14; cdr3_nt: TGCGCCAGCAGAACGGGGACAGCCGAAATTGAAGCTTTCTTT; cdr3_aa: CASRTGTAEIEAFF
clone_size: NA; d_call: TRBD2; j_call: TRBJ2-1; v_call: TRBV10-3; cdr3_length: 13; cdr3_nt: TGTGCCATTTTAGCGGGGGGGCGAAATGAGCAGTTCTTC; cdr3_aa: CAILAGGRNEQFF
clone_size: NA; d_call: NA; j_call: TRBJ1-1; v_call: TRBV29-1; cdr3_length: 12; cdr3_nt: TGCAGTTTTTGGACCGAGACCACTGAAGCTTTCTTT; cdr3_aa: CSFWTETTEAFF
clone_size: NA; d_call: NA; j_call: TRBJ2-2; v_call: TRBV7-7; cdr3_length: 16; cdr3_nt: TGTGCCAGCAGTAATACGCTGACTAGAGGCACCGGGGAGCTGTTTTTT; cdr3_aa: CASSNTLTRGTGELFF
clone_size: NA; d_call: NA; j_call: TRBJ1-6; v_call: TRBV19; cdr3_length: 13; cdr3_nt: TGTGCCAGTAGCCCGAGGACGGATTCACCCCTCCACTTT; cdr3_aa: CASSPRTDSPLHF
clone_size: NA; d_call: NA; j_call: TRBJ2-1; v_call: TRBV28; cdr3_length: 16; cdr3_nt: TGTGCCAGCAGTACAATTACGGACGGAAACTACAATGAGCAGTTCTTC; cdr3_aa: CASSTITDGNYNEQFF
clone_size: NA; d_call: NA; j_call: TRBJ1-1; v_call: TRBV21-1; cdr3_length: 15; cdr3_nt: TGTGCCAGCAGCAAAGGATTACAGGTATCTACTGAAGCTTTCTTT; cdr3_aa: CASSKGLQVSTEAFF
clone_size: NA; d_call: TRBD2; j_call: TRBJ2-1; v_call: TRBV6-5; cdr3_length: 15; cdr3_nt: TGTGCCAGCAGTCAGTACACTAGCGGGATCGATGAGCAGTTCTTC; cdr3_aa: CASSQYTSGIDEQFF
clone_size: NA; d_call: TRBD2; j_call: TRBJ2-1; v_call: TRBV10-1; cdr3_length: 14; cdr3_nt: TGCGCCAGCAGTTCTGGACTAGCGGGATATGAGCAGTTCTTC; cdr3_aa: CASSSGLAGYEQFF
clone_size: NA; d_call: TRBD2; j_call: TRBJ2-1; v_call: TRBV5-1; cdr3_length: 15; cdr3_nt: TGCGCCAGCAGCTTGTTTCCCCTAGCGGGTTATGAGCAGTTCTTC; cdr3_aa: CASSLFPLAGYEQFF
clone_size: NA; d_call: NA; j_call: TRBJ2-5; v_call: TRBV7-2; cdr3_length: 11; cdr3_nt: TGTGCCAGCAGCTTACACGAGACCCAGTACTTC; cdr3_aa: CASSLHETQYF
clone_size: NA; d_call: NA; j_call: TRBJ1-2; v_call: TRBV7-2; cdr3_length: 13; cdr3_nt: TGTGCCAGCAGCTCACGGAGCAACTATGGCTACACCTTC; cdr3_aa: CASSSRSNYGYTF
clone_size: NA; d_call: NA; j_call: TRBJ1-1; v_call: TRBV5-1; cdr3_length: 16; cdr3_nt: TGCGCCAGCAGCACCGGACGAGCTAGTATGAACACTGAAGCTTTCTTT; cdr3_aa: CASSTGRASMNTEAFF
clone_size: NA; d_call: TRBD2; j_call: TRBJ2-1; v_call: TRBV3-1/TRBV3-2; cdr3_length: 16; cdr3_nt: TGTGCCAGCAGCACCACCGGGGGGGACTACTACAATGAGCAGTTCTTC; cdr3_aa: CASSTTGGDYYNEQFF
clone_size: NA; d_call: NA; j_call: TRBJ2-3; v_call: TRBV29-1; cdr3_length: 15; cdr3_nt: TGCAGCGTTAAATCGCGGAGGGGAGGCCCAGATACGCAGTATTTT; cdr3_aa: CSVKSRRGGPDTQYF
clone_size: NA; d_call: NA; j_call: TRBJ2-7; v_call: TRBV11-2; cdr3_length: 13; cdr3_nt: TGTGCCAGCAGCTTAGTGGGCAGCTACGAGCAGTACTTC; cdr3_aa: CASSLVGSYEQYF
clone_size: NA; d_call: NA; j_call: TRBJ1-5; v_call: TRBV19; cdr3_length: 13; cdr3_nt: TGTGCCAGTGGTTGGGGAGATTATCAGCCCCAGCATTTT; cdr3_aa: CASGWGDYQPQHF
clone_size: few; d_call: TRBD2; j_call: TRBJ2-1; v_call: TRBV27; cdr3_length: 17; cdr3_nt: TGTGCCAGCAGTCCCCGGAGAGCGGGGGCTCCTTCGAATGAGCAGTTCTTC; cdr3_aa: CASSPRRAGAPSNEQFF
clone_size: NA; d_call: TRBD2; j_call: TRBJ2-1; v_call: TRBV14; cdr3_length: 16; cdr3_nt: TGTGCCAGCAGCCAAGATTGGTCTAGCGGGATAGATGAGCAGTTCTTC; cdr3_aa: CASSQDWSSGIDEQFF
clone_size: once; d_call: TRBD1; j_call: TRBJ2-1; v_call: TRBV9; cdr3_length: 16; cdr3_nt: TGTGCCAGCAGCGGCACACCCGGGACAGGGTTCAATGAGCAGTTCTTC; cdr3_aa: CASSGTPGTGFNEQFF
clone_size: few; d_call: NA; j_call: TRBJ2-7; v_call: TRBV2; cdr3_length: 15; cdr3_nt: TGTGCCAGCAACCCCTCCGGGACACTGAGCTACGAGCAGTACTTC; cdr3_aa: CASNPSGTLSYEQYF
clone_size: NA; d_call: TRBD1; j_call: TRBJ1-3; v_call: TRBV10-1; cdr3_length: 15; cdr3_nt: TGCGCCAGCAGTGCAGGGGGCAGCTCTGGAAACACCATATATTTT; cdr3_aa: CASSAGGSSGNTIYF
clone_size: NA; d_call: TRBD1; j_call: TRBJ2-7; v_call: TRBV7-6; cdr3_length: 13; cdr3_nt: TGTGCCAGCAGCCGGGACAGGGGGCGCGAGCAGTACTTC; cdr3_aa: CASSRDRGREQYF
clone_size: NA; d_call: TRBD1; j_call: TRBJ2-7; v_call: TRBV18; cdr3_length: 18; cdr3_nt: TGTGCCAGCTCACCCCTGGGGGGACAGGGGGCGCGGGCCTACGAGCAGTACTTC; cdr3_aa: CASSPLGGQGARAYEQYF
clone_size: NA; d_call: TRBD2; j_call: TRBJ2-6; v_call: TRBV28; cdr3_length: 17; cdr3_nt: TGTGCCAGCAGTTTGCGGGGGGGATCATCTGGGGCCAACGTCCTGACTTTC; cdr3_aa: CASSLRGGSSGANVLTF
clone_size: NA; d_call: NA; j_call: TRBJ2-2; v_call: TRBV30; cdr3_length: 10; cdr3_nt: TGTGCCTGGGAGAGAGGGGAGCTGTTTTTT; cdr3_aa: CAWERGELFF
clone_size: NA; d_call: NA; j_call: TRBJ1-5; v_call: TRBV7-9; cdr3_length: 12; cdr3_nt: TGTGCCAGCAGCCGTGACCCGGGGCCCCAGCATTTT; cdr3_aa: CASSRDPGPQHF
clone_size: NA; d_call: NA; j_call: TRBJ2-7; v_call: TRBV7-9; cdr3_length: 16; cdr3_nt: TGTGCCAGCAGCTCCACAACCGGGCGGGATCTCTACGAGCAGTACTTC; cdr3_aa: CASSSTTGRDLYEQYF
clone_size: NA; d_call: NA; j_call: TRBJ2-1; v_call: TRBV7-6; cdr3_length: 11; cdr3_nt: TGTGCCAGCAGCTTATCTGGGGAGCAGTTCTTC; cdr3_aa: CASSLSGEQFF